This is a list of T cell receptor beta chains from one sample in a study of T cells after yellow fever vaccination. TCRdb redid the calling of the 5' RACE reads with MiXCR, one entry per CDR3 protein. The data hold a few hundred thousand distinct CDR3 sequences, with roughly a sixth observed a single time. The sequences come from PBMCs, collected about 5 days after the first yellow fever vaccination. The receptors shown here come from a young man who received the YFV17D yellow fever vaccine. Both conserved end residues are part of each CDR3. The D gene is left open where the match is weak. Some rows mark clone size as missing; the rest say once, few, many or name a class of expanded clone.

d_call: TRBD2; clone_size: few; v_call: TRBV7-3; j_call: TRBJ2-2; cdr3_aa: CASSPSPGLAGGSITGELFF; cdr3_nt: TGTGCCAGCAGCCCCTCACCGGGACTAGCGGGGGGTAGTATCACCGGGGAGCTGTTTTTT
d_call: .; clone_size: few; v_call: TRBV6-2/TRBV6-3; j_call: TRBJ1-5; cdr3_aa: CASSYAGQNQPQHF; cdr3_nt: TGTGCCAGCAGTTACGCGGGGCAGAATCAGCCCCAGCATTTT
d_call: .; clone_size: few; v_call: TRBV18; j_call: TRBJ2-1; cdr3_aa: CASSRNRAYNEQFF; cdr3_nt: TGTGCCAGCTCTCGAAACAGGGCCTACAATGAGCAGTTCTTC
d_call: .; clone_size: few; v_call: TRBV5-6; j_call: TRBJ1-5; cdr3_aa: CATSRGGDQPQHF; cdr3_nt: TGTGCCACCTCGCGGGGTGGGGATCAGCCCCAGCATTTT
d_call: .; clone_size: few; v_call: TRBV9; j_call: TRBJ1-1; cdr3_aa: CASTPRGDGEAFF; cdr3_nt: TGTGCCAGCACCCCCCGGGGGGATGGTGAAGCTTTCTTT
d_call: TRBD2; clone_size: .; v_call: TRBV11-1; j_call: TRBJ2-2; cdr3_aa: CASSRGTSGLTGELFF; cdr3_nt: TGTGCCAGCAGCCGCGGGACTAGCGGGCTTACCGGGGAGCTGTTTTTT
d_call: .; clone_size: few; v_call: TRBV20-1; j_call: TRBJ2-3; cdr3_aa: CSARDPGGPVTDTQYF; cdr3_nt: TGCAGTGCTAGAGATCCGGGTGGTCCGGTCACAGATACGCAGTATTTT
d_call: TRBD2; clone_size: .; v_call: TRBV20-1; j_call: TRBJ2-1; cdr3_aa: CSARVRAGGHNNEQFF; cdr3_nt: TGCAGTGCTAGAGTACGAGCGGGGGGGCATAACAATGAGCAGTTCTTC
d_call: .; clone_size: few; v_call: TRBV20-1; j_call: TRBJ2-2; cdr3_aa: CSARIVDMPNTGELFF; cdr3_nt: TGCAGTGCTAGAATAGTAGACATGCCGAACACCGGGGAGCTGTTTTTT
d_call: TRBD1; clone_size: few; v_call: TRBV5-1; j_call: TRBJ2-5; cdr3_aa: CASSGGQGVKTQYF; cdr3_nt: TGCGCCAGCAGCGGGGGACAGGGGGTTAAGACCCAGTACTTC
d_call: .; clone_size: few; v_call: TRBV7-9; j_call: TRBJ2-7; cdr3_aa: CASSLLPDSFEQYF; cdr3_nt: TGTGCCAGCAGCCTACTTCCTGACAGCTTCGAGCAGTACTTC
d_call: .; clone_size: many; v_call: TRBV29-1; j_call: TRBJ2-3; cdr3_aa: CSAARADTQYF; cdr3_nt: TGCAGCGCTGCTCGGGCAGATACGCAGTATTTT
d_call: TRBD2; clone_size: few; v_call: TRBV5-1; j_call: TRBJ2-1; cdr3_aa: CASSLALAGGENEQFF; cdr3_nt: TGCGCCAGCAGCTTGGCTCTAGCGGGGGGGGAAAATGAGCAGTTCTTC
d_call: TRBD1; clone_size: few; v_call: TRBV6-1; j_call: TRBJ1-2; cdr3_aa: CASRPGQRDLIYGYTF; cdr3_nt: TGTGCCAGCAGGCCGGGACAGAGAGACTTAATCTATGGCTACACCTTC
d_call: .; clone_size: few; v_call: TRBV20-1; j_call: TRBJ2-3; cdr3_aa: CSASPETDTQYF; cdr3_nt: TGCAGTGCTAGTCCGGAAACAGATACGCAGTATTTT
d_call: TRBD1; clone_size: few; v_call: TRBV7-2; j_call: TRBJ1-5; cdr3_aa: CASSLGRQGASGPQHF; cdr3_nt: TGTGCCAGCAGCTTAGGTCGGCAGGGGGCCTCAGGGCCCCAGCATTTT
d_call: .; clone_size: few; v_call: TRBV5-6; j_call: TRBJ2-1; cdr3_aa: CASSLGFEQFF; cdr3_nt: TGTGCCAGCAGCTTGGGGTTTGAGCAGTTCTTC
d_call: TRBD1; clone_size: .; v_call: TRBV12-3/TRBV12-4; j_call: TRBJ2-3; cdr3_aa: CASKRGTGGGTQYF; cdr3_nt: TGTGCCAGTAAACGAGGGACAGGGGGAGGTACGCAGTATTTT
d_call: .; clone_size: .; v_call: TRBV10-3; j_call: TRBJ2-2; cdr3_aa: CAISVKSAGELFF; cdr3_nt: TGTGCCATCAGTGTGAAAAGCGCCGGGGAGCTGTTTTTT
d_call: TRBD1; clone_size: .; v_call: TRBV11-3; j_call: TRBJ2-3; cdr3_aa: CASSYSAQGSTDTQYF; cdr3_nt: TGTGCCAGCAGTTACTCGGCACAGGGGAGCACAGATACGCAGTATTTT
d_call: .; clone_size: .; v_call: TRBV6-5; j_call: TRBJ1-2; cdr3_aa: CASTLKGFYGYTF; cdr3_nt: TGTGCCAGCACCCTCAAGGGGTTTTATGGCTACACCTTC
d_call: .; clone_size: .; v_call: TRBV5-1; j_call: TRBJ1-2; cdr3_aa: CASSLNSQAHYGYTF; cdr3_nt: TGCGCCAGCAGCTTGAACAGCCAAGCACACTATGGCTACACCTTC